This T cell receptor (beta chain) was recorded in a study of T-cell reconstitution after alpha-beta-depleted transplantation in children. Study observations and caveats: Reportedly, roughly two months post-transplant, alpha-beta T cells arose from several hundred expanded graft clones. In some patients, recipient T cells and intrathymic progenitors surviving conditioning explained high day-60 diversity. Among T cells one year after transplant, newly produced cells accounted for most counts and diversity.

Per germline, CDR1 SGHRS and CDR2 YFSETQ. The CDR3 runs 17 residues. The V and J ends lost 1 base and 0 bases, in that order; junction bases with no gene match: 7. Using unique molecular identifiers, the investigators prepared the TCRbeta library. TCRdb fed the PCR reads into MiXCR, producing one record per CDR3 protein. The sample carries around 270,000 distinct CDR3 sequences, around 7.3% recorded once. This clonotype was found many times. Its antigen remains unknown. This sequence was found in a female patient younger than 10 who had a stem cell transplant for Fanconi anemia, so the T cells may come from the graft donor. The rearrangement links TRBV5-1 to TRBJ2-5; 9 bases map to TRBD1. The specimen comprised peripheral blood, sampled 360 days after TCRalphabeta/CD19-depleted stem cell transplant. The CDR3 DNA reads as TGCGCCAGCAGCTTGTCACAGGGGGCACGGTACCAAGAGACCCAGTACTTC. Translation gives CASSLSQGARYQETQYF.